This TCR beta chain was recovered during a study of cytomegalovirus exposure and HLA in healthy donors. The PCR made use of 60 Vbeta and 13 Jbeta primers. Sequencing used immunoSEQ multiplex PCR; TCRdb keeps in-frame clones, though not all of them. The sample lists roughly 170,000 clones; approximately 80% were seen once. V lost 0 bases and J lost 0, with 10 bases in between. CDR1 is SGHRS and CDR2 is YFSETQ in the germline V gene. The CDR3 runs to 15 residues. This clone is a singleton in its sample. The sequence came from a woman in her forties or fifties in good health and CMV-seropositive. Sequencing was performed on PBMCs. This chain links TRBV5-1 with TRBJ2-7; D might be TRBD1 (5 bases). The CDR3 DNA reads TGCGCCAGCAGCTTGGATCAGGGTGGCTCCTACGAGCAGTACTTC. Its translation: CASSLDQGGSYEQYF.